These 9 T cell receptor beta chains originate from one sample sequenced in a study of blood T cell repertoires in COVID-19. Sequencing used immunoSEQ multiplex PCR; TCRdb keeps in-frame clones, though not all of them. The sample holds under 300,000 clones, around nine tenths seen once. The sequenced sample was PBMCs or T cells enriched from blood (not recorded which). The receptors were sampled from a woman between 50 and 59 years old who had recovered from COVID-19.

This sequence joins TRBV27 and TRBJ2-3, with TRBD1 identical over 11 bases. This CDR3 region has 15 residues. Germline V gives CDR1 MNHEY, CDR2 SMNVEV (reference sequence). V lost 6 bases, J lost 4 bases, and 6 bases stayed unmatched. In DNA form, the CDR3 reads TGTGCCAGCAGCCCGGACAGGGGGCCTGCAGATACGCAGTATTTT. This translates into CASSPDRGPADTQYF.

The chain couples TRBV11-2 to TRBJ2-1; no clear D gene. CDR1 is SGHAT and CDR2 is FQNNGV in the germline V gene. The CDR3 is 13 amino acids. Between the trimmed V and J ends, which lost 4 bases and 7 bases, there was a span of 11 bases. For the CDR3, the DNA is TGTGCCAGCAGCTCCATTGTGAGGAATGAGCAGTTCTTC. It encodes CASSSIVRNEQFF.

The chain joins TRBV5-1 to TRBJ1-6; the D gene is possibly TRBD1 (5 bases). V lost 2 bases, J lost 7 bases, and 10 bases lay in between. The CDR3 extends over 14 amino acids. The germline gives CDR1 SGHRS, CDR2 YFSETQ. For the CDR3, the DNA is TGCGCCAGCAGCTTAGGGGTGGGGAATTCACCCCTCCACTTT. Amino acid sequence: CASSLGVGNSPLHF.

The CDR3 sequence is CASSFPGSTDTQYF. CDR3 DNA sequence: TGCGCCAGCAGCTTCCCAGGGTCCACAGATACGCAGTATTTT. The rearrangement links TRBV5-1 to TRBJ2-3; maybe TRBD1 (5 bases). The CDR3 has 14 residues. The germline V gene encodes CDR1 SGHRS and CDR2 YFSETQ. Between the trimmed V and J ends, which lost 2 bases and 2 bases, there was a span of 9 bases. The whole variable domain, filled in from reference TRBV5-1 and TRBJ2-3, reads KAGVTQTPRYLIKTRGQQVTLSCSPISGHRSVSWYQQTPGQGLQFLFEYFSETQRNKGNFPGRFSGRQFSNSRSEMNVSTLELGDSALYLCASSFPGSTDTQYFGPGTRLTVL.

The V and J genes are TRBV28 and TRBJ1-5, with D possibly matching TRBD1 (6 bases). This CDR3 spans 16 amino acids. The germline gives CDR1 MDHEN, CDR2 SYDVKM. Trimming removed 6 bases at V and 0 bases at J, with 15 bases between. CDR3 sequence (DNA): TGTGCCAGCAGAAGCGCGGACAGCTATAGCAATCAGCCCCAGCATTTT. Translated: CASRSADSYSNQPQHF.

The chain recombines TRBV7-3 with TRBJ1-2; possible D gene TRBD1, 6 bases. CDR3 length equals 15 residues. V was cut by 1 base and J by 4 bases, with 13 bases left in between. The germline CDR1 and CDR2 sequences are SGHTA and FQGTGA. Here the CDR3 DNA reads TGTGCCAGCAGCTTAAGCGCAGGGGACGGCTATGGCTACACCTTC. This codes for CASSLSAGDGYGYTF.

This clone was detected only a few times. Written as DNA, the CDR3 is TGTGCCAGCAGCCCAAACGGCGGACTCGAGGGCTACACCTTC. Translation: CASSPNGGLEGYTF. The rearrangement joins TRBV7-2 to TRBJ1-2; no firm D call. Germline assignment: CDR1 SGHTA and CDR2 FQGNSA. The CDR3 extends over 14 amino acids. Trimming shortened V by 5 bases and J by 8 bases, and 18 bases separated the two germline ends.

The rearrangement uses TRBV2 and TRBJ1-2, with D possibly being TRBD1 (5 bases). Trimming removed 4 bases from V and 4 bases from J, with 16 bases in between. The CDR3 is 15 residues long. Germline V gene sequence: CDR1 SNHLY, CDR2 FYNNEI. The CDR3 DNA is TGTGCCAGCAGTGCAAGGGGCCTACTTCCCTATGGCTACACCTTC. Its translation is CASSARGLLPYGYTF. Variable domain in full (rest from reference TRBV2 and TRBJ1-2): EPEVTQTPSHQVTQMGQEVILRCVPISNHLYFYWYRQILGQKVEFLVSFYNNEISEKSEIFDDQFSVERPDGSNFTLKIRSTKLEDSAMYFCASSARGLLPYGYTFGSGTRLTVV.

This sequence joins TRBV5-1 and TRBJ1-1; the D is unclear. The CDR3 spans 14 residues. Trimming shortened V by 1 base and J by 6 bases, and 13 bases separated the two germline ends. Germline-derived CDR1 and CDR2 are SGHRS and YFSETQ. The CDR3 nucleotides are TGCGCCAGCAGCTTGTACATTGGAGTCCCTGAAGCTTTCTTT. Translated, it gives CASSLYIGVPEAFF.